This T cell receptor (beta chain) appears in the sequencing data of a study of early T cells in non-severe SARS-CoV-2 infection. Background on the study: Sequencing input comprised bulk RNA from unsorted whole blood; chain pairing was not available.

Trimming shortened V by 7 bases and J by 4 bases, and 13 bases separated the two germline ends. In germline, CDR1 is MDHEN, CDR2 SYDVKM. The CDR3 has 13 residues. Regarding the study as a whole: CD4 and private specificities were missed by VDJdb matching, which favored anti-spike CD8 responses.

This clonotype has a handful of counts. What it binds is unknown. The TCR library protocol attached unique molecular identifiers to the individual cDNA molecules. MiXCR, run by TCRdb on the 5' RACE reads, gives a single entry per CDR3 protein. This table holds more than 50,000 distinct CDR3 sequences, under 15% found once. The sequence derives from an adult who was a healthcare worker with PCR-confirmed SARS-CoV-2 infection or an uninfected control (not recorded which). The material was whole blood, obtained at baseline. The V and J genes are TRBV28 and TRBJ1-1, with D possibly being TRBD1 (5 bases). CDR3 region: CASTLGRATEAFF. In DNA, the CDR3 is TGTGCCAGCACTCTGGGCAGGGCCACTGAAGCTTTCTTT. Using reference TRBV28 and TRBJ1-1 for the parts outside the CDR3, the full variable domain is DVKVTQSSRYLVKRTGEKVFLECVQDMDHENMFWYRQDPGLGLRLIYFSYDVKMKEKGDIPEGYSVSREKKERFSLILESASTNQTSMYLCASTLGRATEAFFGQGTRLTVV.